These 9 T cell receptor beta chains were all obtained from the same sample, sequenced in a study of cytomegalovirus exposure and HLA in healthy donors. The PCR had 60 Vbeta and 13 Jbeta primers. Using immunoSEQ multiplex PCR, the repertoire was profiled, and TCRdb retains in-frame clones only, with some absent. This table has 63,000 or so clones, approximately 79% appearing once. Input material: PBMCs. The receptor set was obtained from a woman under 40 in good health and CMV-seronegative.

This clone was detected a few times. The V gene is TRBV5-1, the J gene TRBJ2-1; 8 positions match TRBD2. The V and J ends lost 0 bases and 5 bases, in that order; junction bases with no gene match: 7. This CDR3 has 16 residues. Germline assignment: CDR1 SGHRS and CDR2 YFSETQ. The CDR3 DNA reads as TGCGCCAGCAGCTTGGGGGGAACTAGCGGCGACAATGAGCAGTTCTTC. Amino acids: CASSLGGTSGDNEQFF.

CDR3: CASNRFAGGRDEQFF. CDR3 DNA: TGTGCCAGCAATAGATTTGCGGGGGGGAGGGATGAGCAGTTCTTC. The V and J genes are TRBV6-1 and TRBJ2-1; 9 bases map to TRBD2. Germline V gene sequence: CDR1 MNHNS, CDR2 SASEGT. With 7 bases clipped from V and 8 bases from J, the junction kept 12 bases outside the gene matches. The CDR3 contains 15 residues.

The J gene is TRBJ1-1, the V gene TRBV13, with D uncertain. Germline values: CDR1 PRHDT, CDR2 FYEKMQ (reference sequence). V lost 5 bases and J 5 bases, leaving 21 bases between the germline ends. The CDR3 has 16 amino acids. The CDR3: CASSPWGGRARTEAFF. The CDR3 DNA follows: TGTGCCAGCAGCCCTTGGGGAGGGCGGGCGCGGACTGAAGCTTTCTTT.

V gene TRBV7-2 combines with J gene TRBJ1-1; D is perhaps TRBD1 (5 bases). Germline V gene lookup returns CDR1 SGHTA and CDR2 FQGNSA. Trimming removed 1 base from V and 4 bases from J, with 19 bases in between. This CDR3 region has 17 residues. The CDR3 sequence: CASSLGAAGKRITEAFF. The CDR3 DNA sequence: TGTGCCAGCAGCTTAGGGGCGGCAGGGAAAAGGATCACTGAAGCTTTCTTT.

The V and J genes are TRBV7-8 and TRBJ2-4, with 10 bases identical to TRBD2. The CDR3 covers 16 residues. V lost 5 bases and J lost 5; bases outside the gene matches: 9. CDR1 SGHVS and CDR2 FQNEAQ come from the germline V gene. The CDR3: CASSRGVAGGENIQYF. CDR3 nucleotide sequence: TGTGCCAGCAGCCGGGGGGTAGCGGGGGGCGAAAACATTCAGTACTTC.

This clone was observed a few times. The V and J genes are TRBV7-6 and TRBJ2-2, with 8 positions matching TRBD2. Trimming removed 5 bases from V and 7 bases from J; junction bases left unmatched: 3. The germline V gene has CDR1 SGHVS and CDR2 FNYEAQ. The CDR3 totals 13 residues. CDR3 coding DNA: TGTGCCAGCAGCGGTCGGGAGGGCGGGGAGCTGTTTTTT. This codes for CASSGREGGELFF.

The rearrangement uses TRBV2 and TRBJ2-5; D gene uncertain. Trimming shortened V by 6 bases and J by 2 bases, and 16 bases separated the two germline ends. The V gene's germline CDR1 is SNHLY and CDR2 FYNNEI. This CDR3 region has 15 residues. The CDR3 region has the DNA TGTGCCAGCAGCCTGGAGCCTCCTTCACAAGAGACCCAGTACTTC. Encoded protein: CASSLEPPSQETQYF.

This chain connects TRBV4-1 to TRBJ2-7; D is undetermined. V dropped 0 bases and J dropped 7 bases, with 10 bases sitting between them. Per the germline V gene, CDR1 is MGHRA and CDR2 is YSYEKL. The CDR3 contains 13 residues. The CDR3 here is CASSQEPPEEQYF. The CDR3 DNA follows: TGCGCCAGCAGCCAAGAGCCACCTGAGGAGCAGTACTTC.

V and J are TRBV7-9 and TRBJ1-1, with 7 nucleotides matching TRBD1. The CDR3 consists of 14 residues. Germline lookup yields CDR1 SEHNR and CDR2 FQNEAQ (reference sequence). Unmatched junction bases numbered 5, after V lost 3 bases and J lost 4 bases. The CDR3 DNA follows: TGTGCCAGCAGCTTTACAGGGGTCGGCACTGAAGCTTTCTTT. Translated: CASSFTGVGTEAFF.